This TCR beta chain comes out of a study of CD8 T cells in ankylosing spondylitis. Study-level findings and limits: In ankylosing spondylitis blood, a motif of roughly 8 highly homologous TCR beta variants appeared characteristic. Reports say disease-linked clones showed up significantly more in matched ankylosing spondylitis synovial fluid. Reactive arthritis synovial fluid and blood previously showed some of these motif variants.

In regard to this clonotype: Its antigen is as yet unknown.

The V end lost 5 bases, the J end lost 7 bases, and 14 bases lay between the germline ends. The germline CDR1 and CDR2 sequences are SQVTM and ANQGSEA. This CDR3 is built from 12 residues. It was by quantitative 5'-RACE with molecular barcodes that TCR beta libraries were made. TCRdb independently ran MiXCR on the 5' RACE reads; one entry per CDR3 protein. The sample carries 300,000 to 400,000 distinct CDR3 sequences, around 20% recorded once. This TCR was recovered from a male donor with ankylosing spondylitis. The rearrangement uses TRBV29-1 and TRBJ1-2, with D perhaps matching TRBD1 (5 bases). The source material was blood, either unsorted or a sorted T cell fraction (not recorded which). In DNA form, the CDR3 reads TGCAGCGTTTTTGGGGGACGCCGTGGCTACACCTTC. Encoded protein: CSVFGGRRGYTF.